A selection of T cell receptor beta chains follows, all from one sample in a study of OX40 agonist ivuxolimab in advanced cancers. Profiling relied on immunoSEQ multiplex PCR, and the TCRdb table lists in-frame clones only, not all of them. The data show more than 25,000 clones, roughly 83% seen once. Sequenced material: CD4+ or CD8+ T cells sorted from blood, taken in a trial of the OX40 agonist ivuxolimab. The receptors originated from an adult with an advanced solid tumor such as melanoma, head and neck, liver or kidney cancer. The CDR3 runs from the conserved cysteine through the conserved F or W. The D gene is left open where the match is weak. The listing skips clone size in some rows; elsewhere it reads once, few, many or a size class.

CDR3 DNA: TGTGCCAGCAGTTTAGGGGCAGGGAACGAGCAGTACTTC
CDR3 protein: CASSLGAGNEQYF
V gene: TRBV28
J gene: TRBJ2-7
D gene: .
clone size: .

CDR3 DNA: TGCGCCAGCTCCCTACCCCAGACTAGTCGGGGCGAGCAGTACTTC
CDR3 protein: CASSLPQTSRGEQYF
V gene: TRBV10-2
J gene: TRBJ2-7
D gene: .
clone size: .

CDR3 DNA: TGTGCCAGCAGTTACGGGACGGGGATGAACACCGGGGAGCTGTTTTTT
CDR3 protein: CASSYGTGMNTGELFF
V gene: TRBV6-5
J gene: TRBJ2-2
D gene: .
clone size: .

CDR3 DNA: TGTGCCAGTAGTATGACAGTTAATAATGAAAAACTGTTTTTT
CDR3 protein: CASSMTVNNEKLFF
V gene: TRBV19
J gene: TRBJ1-4
D gene: .
clone size: .

CDR3 DNA: TGTGCCAGCAGCTATGGGACTTCCTACGAGCAGTACTTC
CDR3 protein: CASSYGTSYEQYF
V gene: TRBV13
J gene: TRBJ2-7
D gene: .
clone size: .

CDR3 DNA: TGCGCCAGCAGCTTGGAGTCCGGGACAGGGGGTTCACCCCTCCACTTT
CDR3 protein: CASSLESGTGGSPLHF
V gene: TRBV5-1
J gene: TRBJ1-6
D gene: TRBD1
clone size: .

CDR3 DNA: TGTGCCAGCAGCCAAGGCAGGGTTGGCGAAAAACTGTTTTTT
CDR3 protein: CASSQGRVGEKLFF
V gene: TRBV14
J gene: TRBJ1-4
D gene: .
clone size: .

CDR3 DNA: TGCGCCAGCAGCTTGGAATTAGGGGACTACAATGAGCAGTTCTTC
CDR3 protein: CASSLELGDYNEQFF
V gene: TRBV5-1
J gene: TRBJ2-1
D gene: .
clone size: .

CDR3 DNA: TGTGCCAGCAGCTTACTAGCGGTGATAAGCAATGAGCAGTTCTTC
CDR3 protein: CASSLLAVISNEQFF
V gene: TRBV7-9
J gene: TRBJ2-1
D gene: TRBD2
clone size: .

CDR3 DNA: TGCGCCAGCAGCCAAGTAGGGACTGCCCCCGGGGAGCTGTTTTTT
CDR3 protein: CASSQVGTAPGELFF
V gene: TRBV4-1
J gene: TRBJ2-2
D gene: .
clone size: .

CDR3 DNA: TGTGCCAGCAGCTTGGGTGTGGGAGGCCTCTCCTACGAGCAGTACTTC
CDR3 protein: CASSLGVGGLSYEQYF
V gene: TRBV11-2
J gene: TRBJ2-7
D gene: .
clone size: .

CDR3 DNA: TGTGCCAGCAGTGAGATAGCGGGAAGTTACAATGAGCAGTTCTTC
CDR3 protein: CASSEIAGSYNEQFF
V gene: TRBV6-4
J gene: TRBJ2-1
D gene: TRBD2
clone size: few

CDR3 DNA: TGTGCCTGGATCGGGAGCTCCTACAATGAGCAGTTCTTC
CDR3 protein: CAWIGSSYNEQFF
V gene: TRBV30
J gene: TRBJ2-1
D gene: .
clone size: .

CDR3 DNA: TGTGCCAGCAGCTTTTCGAATCTCTATGGCTACACCTTC
CDR3 protein: CASSFSNLYGYTF
V gene: TRBV11-1
J gene: TRBJ1-2
D gene: .
clone size: .

CDR3 DNA: TGTGCCAGCAGCGTAGGGGTCAGGGGGCATTACGAGCAGTACTTC
CDR3 protein: CASSVGVRGHYEQYF
V gene: TRBV9
J gene: TRBJ2-7
D gene: TRBD1
clone size: .

CDR3 DNA: TGTGCCAGCAGCTTGCTGACTAGCGGGGTCTACAATGAGCAGTTCTTC
CDR3 protein: CASSLLTSGVYNEQFF
V gene: TRBV7-8
J gene: TRBJ2-1
D gene: TRBD2
clone size: .

CDR3 DNA: TGTGCCAGCAGTGAACTTGCGGAAAACTACGAGCAGTACTTC
CDR3 protein: CASSELAENYEQYF
V gene: TRBV6-1
J gene: TRBJ2-7
D gene: .
clone size: .

CDR3 DNA: TGCGCCAGCAGTTCGACAAAGGGACAGACAGGCCACCGAGGACTCGTAACTAATGAAAAACTGTTTTTT
CDR3 protein: CASSSTKGQTGHRGLVTNEKLFF
V gene: TRBV23-1
J gene: TRBJ1-4
D gene: TRBD1
clone size: .

CDR3 DNA: TGTGCCAGCGGGGCCTTTGCGGAGGGGCCCTACGAGCAGTACTTC
CDR3 protein: CASGAFAEGPYEQYF
V gene: TRBV27
J gene: TRBJ2-7
D gene: .
clone size: .

CDR3 DNA: TGTGCCAGCAGTGTTGTACAGGGAGGAGGGAACACTGAAGCTTTCTTT
CDR3 protein: CASSVVQGGGNTEAFF
V gene: TRBV6-1
J gene: TRBJ1-1
D gene: .
clone size: .

CDR3 DNA: TGTGCCAGCACCCAAGTCGGACAGGGACACGAGCAGTACTTC
CDR3 protein: CASTQVGQGHEQYF
V gene: TRBV21-1
J gene: TRBJ2-7
D gene: .
clone size: .

CDR3 DNA: TGTGCCAGCAGCTTAGACCCCCCCGGGACAGGCCGCCACGAGCAGTACTTC
CDR3 protein: CASSLDPPGTGRHEQYF
V gene: TRBV11-3
J gene: TRBJ2-7
D gene: TRBD1
clone size: .

CDR3 DNA: TGTGCCAGCAGCAACCACAGGGGCACAGATACGCAGTATTTT
CDR3 protein: CASSNHRGTDTQYF
V gene: TRBV5-5
J gene: TRBJ2-3
D gene: .
clone size: .

CDR3 DNA: TGTGCCAGCAGCGCCGGGACTAGCGGGAGGGAAGAGACCCAGTACTTC
CDR3 protein: CASSAGTSGREETQYF
V gene: TRBV9
J gene: TRBJ2-5
D gene: TRBD2
clone size: .

CDR3 DNA: TGTGCCATCAGTTGGGACTCAAGGGGGCTGTGGGACACCGGGGAGCTGTTTTTT
CDR3 protein: CAISWDSRGLWDTGELFF
V gene: TRBV10-3
J gene: TRBJ2-2
D gene: .
clone size: .

CDR3 DNA: TGTGCCAGCAGCTTCCGCGTGATGGGGAATGAGCAGTTCTTC
CDR3 protein: CASSFRVMGNEQFF
V gene: TRBV14
J gene: TRBJ2-1
D gene: .
clone size: once

CDR3 DNA: TGCGCCAGCAGCTCGGCCACAGGGATGAGGAGGTACGAGCAGTACTTC
CDR3 protein: CASSSATGMRRYEQYF
V gene: TRBV13
J gene: TRBJ2-7
D gene: .
clone size: .

CDR3 DNA: TGTGCCTGGAGTACTTACACTGAAGCTTTCTTT
CDR3 protein: CAWSTYTEAFF
V gene: TRBV30
J gene: TRBJ1-1
D gene: .
clone size: .

CDR3 DNA: TGTGCCAGCAGTACGGGACTAGCGGGAGGGCCCCTTTTGAGGACTAGCACAGATACGCAGTATTTT
CDR3 protein: CASSTGLAGGPLLRTSTDTQYF
V gene: TRBV27
J gene: TRBJ2-3
D gene: TRBD2
clone size: .

CDR3 DNA: TGTGCCAGCAGTTTATGGGTGGGTAGCGGGAGGGCGACAGATACGCAGTATTTT
CDR3 protein: CASSLWVGSGRATDTQYF
V gene: TRBV27
J gene: TRBJ2-3
D gene: TRBD2
clone size: .

CDR3 DNA: TGTGCCAGCAGTGGCCCCAGGGGCGAAAACTCCTACAATGAGCAGTTCTTC
CDR3 protein: CASSGPRGENSYNEQFF
V gene: TRBV25-1
J gene: TRBJ2-1
D gene: .
clone size: .

CDR3 DNA: TGTGCCAGCAGTAAGCGATCTACTAGCCGGGCCTACGAGCAGTACTTC
CDR3 protein: CASSKRSTSRAYEQYF
V gene: TRBV2
J gene: TRBJ2-7
D gene: .
clone size: .

CDR3 DNA: TGTGCCAGCAGCCCCCCCACTAGCGCGGCCACAGATACGCAGTATTTT
CDR3 protein: CASSPPTSAATDTQYF
V gene: TRBV5-4
J gene: TRBJ2-3
D gene: TRBD2
clone size: .

CDR3 DNA: TGTGCCAGCAGTGCAAGCGGGAGCTGGTACAATGAGCAGTTCTTC
CDR3 protein: CASSASGSWYNEQFF
V gene: TRBV2
J gene: TRBJ2-1
D gene: TRBD2
clone size: .

CDR3 DNA: TGTGCCAGCAGCTCTGTGGATGCGGGACGCCAAGAGACCCAGTACTTC
CDR3 protein: CASSSVDAGRQETQYF
V gene: TRBV11-1
J gene: TRBJ2-5
D gene: .
clone size: .

CDR3 DNA: TGCAGCGTTGAAGATCCCAGTCGCTGGACCTACAATGAGCAGTTCTTC
CDR3 protein: CSVEDPSRWTYNEQFF
V gene: TRBV29-1
J gene: TRBJ2-1
D gene: .
clone size: .

CDR3 DNA: TGTGCCAGCAGTTTAAGCTACCTGACCGATGAGCAGTTCTTC
CDR3 protein: CASSLSYLTDEQFF
V gene: TRBV28
J gene: TRBJ2-1
D gene: .
clone size: .

CDR3 DNA: TGTGCCAGCAGGACGGGTTCAGATACGCAGTATTTT
CDR3 protein: CASRTGSDTQYF
V gene: TRBV28
J gene: TRBJ2-3
D gene: .
clone size: few

CDR3 DNA: TGTGCCAGCAGTTACTCCTGGGCCGGGGAGCTGTTTTTT
CDR3 protein: CASSYSWAGELFF
V gene: TRBV6-5
J gene: TRBJ2-2
D gene: .
clone size: .

CDR3 DNA: TGTGCCAGCCGCCTGGAGGGGAACACTGAAGCTTTCTTT
CDR3 protein: CASRLEGNTEAFF
V gene: TRBV19
J gene: TRBJ1-1
D gene: .
clone size: .

CDR3 DNA: TGTGCCACCAAGGGCCCGGGGTACACTGAAGCTTTCTTT
CDR3 protein: CATKGPGYTEAFF
V gene: TRBV10-3
J gene: TRBJ1-1
D gene: .
clone size: .

CDR3 DNA: TGTACCACCAGCATTTCGCCAGGTCCCTCCTACGAGCAGTACTTC
CDR3 protein: CTTSISPGPSYEQYF
V gene: TRBV15
J gene: TRBJ2-7
D gene: .
clone size: .

CDR3 DNA: TGTGCCAGCAGACCGGGACAGGGGGCGCGCGAGCAGTACTTC
CDR3 protein: CASRPGQGAREQYF
V gene: TRBV6-5
J gene: TRBJ2-7
D gene: TRBD1
clone size: .

CDR3 DNA: TGCGCCAGCAGTGAAGGGTCTTACGAGCAGTACTTC
CDR3 protein: CASSEGSYEQYF
V gene: TRBV10-1
J gene: TRBJ2-7
D gene: .
clone size: .

CDR3 DNA: TGTGCCAGCAGCTTGGCAGGGTCCTCCTACGAGCAGTACTTC
CDR3 protein: CASSLAGSSYEQYF
V gene: TRBV5-6
J gene: TRBJ2-7
D gene: .
clone size: .

CDR3 DNA: TGTGCCAGCAGTTTGAAACCGGGACTGCCCTACGAGCAGTACTTC
CDR3 protein: CASSLKPGLPYEQYF
V gene: TRBV28
J gene: TRBJ2-7
D gene: .
clone size: .

CDR3 DNA: TGTGCCAGCAGTTTCTTGAACAATGAGCAGTTCTTC
CDR3 protein: CASSFLNNEQFF
V gene: TRBV27
J gene: TRBJ2-1
D gene: .
clone size: .

CDR3 DNA: TGTGCCAGCAGCAAAAGGGGCCAGCCCCAGCATTTT
CDR3 protein: CASSKRGQPQHF
V gene: TRBV21-1
J gene: TRBJ1-5
D gene: .
clone size: .

CDR3 DNA: TGTGCCAGCAGCTCATACTACAATGAGCAGTTCTTC
CDR3 protein: CASSSYYNEQFF
V gene: TRBV11-2
J gene: TRBJ2-1
D gene: .
clone size: .

CDR3 DNA: TGTGCCAGCAGCCGATTACCGGGACAGCCCCAAGAGACCCAGTACTTC
CDR3 protein: CASSRLPGQPQETQYF
V gene: TRBV14
J gene: TRBJ2-5
D gene: TRBD1
clone size: .

CDR3 DNA: TGTGCCAGCTCACCGAGGGCTACCTACGAGCAGTACTTC
CDR3 protein: CASSPRATYEQYF
V gene: TRBV18
J gene: TRBJ2-7
D gene: .
clone size: .